This T cell receptor (beta chain) was recovered during a study of cytomegalovirus exposure and HLA in healthy donors (dated by TCRdb to the late 2010s). At the level of the whole study: An earlier analysis of about 560 of the donors reported 276 Gb of sequence data and 90 million to 120 million unique TCR beta sequences obtained from about 200 million T cells. Rather than drawing on any new phenotypic data, the later analysis identified candidate immune exposures from TCR beta sequences and the way those sequences occurred across donors. In a later genetic analysis, genome-wide SNP genotypes for about 55% of the roughly 700 donors were used, and that subset was treated as a discovery cohort. HLA typing covered class I and class II loci at four-digit resolution. The aim of the study was to test whether cataloging public T cell receptors could identify signatures of past pathogen exposure. Typing coverage varied by locus: roughly 620-630 donors for A, B, C, DRB1 and DQB1; approximately 500 for DQA1; 600 to 610 for DPA1; 450 to 480 for DPB1. In a later analysis, previously published TCR beta repertoires from about 670 donors were re-analyzed and high-resolution HLA genotyping was added so that TCR occurrence patterns could be studied. Donor age, sex, ethnicity and CMV serostatus were collected together with the repertoire data. Among the roughly 430 genotyped donors, about 83% belonged to the genetic ancestry cluster associated with self-reported Caucasian donors. A separate validation cohort of 100 to 150 different subjects was used in addition to the roughly 700-subject first cohort. Using immunosequencing, the study profiled T cell repertoires from roughly 650 subjects and related those repertoires to cytomegalovirus serostatus. Across some 400 genotyped donors of the cohort, an average of roughly 200,000 unique TCR beta nucleotide sequences per donor were sequenced, and 15% to 20% of those sequences were non-productive. In an earlier analysis of 500 to 650 of the donors, high-throughput TCR beta sequencing was used to judge whether each TCR beta V gene segment behaved as functional or pseudogenic. All discovery cohort repertoires had been generated using a single sequencing platform. The study combined high-throughput TCR immunosequencing, statistical association of individual TCRs with disease status, and machine learning to predict cytomegalovirus infection status. Approximately 310 gigabases of sequencing data and 78 million or so unique TCR sequences were included in an early release covering 550 to 650 HLA-typed donors. About 5 DR-DQ haplotypes were handled as single units for association and clustering, since linkage in the cohort was strong. Here is what the overall study found, with its caveats: The only immune exposure information available for the cohort was CMV serostatus. A further reported finding was that TCR beta sequences accurately predicted the HLA-A and HLA-B alleles for most subjects in the first cohort. The cohort was sequenced for TCR beta chains only, and without alpha or paired-chain data the features that could be detected were limited. In a later analysis, the rate of TCR association differed among HLA loci, with DRB1 alleles having the most associated TCRs and HLA-C alleles having the fewest. Compared with equally common non-associated chains, HLA-associated TCR beta chains in a later analysis were more clonally expanded and had lower generation probabilities. A later genetic analysis associated a missense DCLRE1C variant with V-gene and J-gene trimming of TCR beta chains, and an independent cohort replicated the association. In vitro tests confirmed that a few of the cytomegalovirus-associated TCR beta chains recognize cytomegalovirus antigens. Roughly uniform sequencing depth across donors was assumed in presence/absence analyses, although this assumption may not hold. Linkage disequilibrium might explain the correlated functional status among segregating V segments, but an unknown experimental factor could not be ruled out. Because HLA typing was unavailable for some donors at each locus, only the typed subset was used in association tests. The study gave a list of some 150 TCR beta chains associated with cytomegalovirus. A later analysis found that most CMV-associated TCR beta chains appeared HLA-restricted, with HLA associations seemingly driven largely by CMV exposure. In an earlier analysis of over 550 of the donors, most TCR beta V segments were observed in productive rearrangements about 90% or about 30% of the time, broadly matching IMGT annotations. Specific HLA alleles were associated with roughly 16,000 TCR beta sequences at a false discovery rate of 0.05 in a later analysis. A later analysis reported that several top co-occurrence clusters appeared linked to parvovirus B19, influenza, CMV and Epstein-Barr virus. According to the authors, the approach could potentially be generalized to other disease states and immunological phenotypes. According to a later genetic analysis, donors in an Asian-associated ancestry cluster had fewer N-insertions in productive TCRs than the approximately 700-donor mean. In both the original and validation cohorts, the classifier was reported to diagnose cytomegalovirus status with high specificity and sensitivity. Across donors, most TCR sequences were observed very rarely, whereas some public TCRs were present in many individuals. Some IMGT-functional V segments, including TRBV6-2 and TRBV6-3, could not be distinguished by the 87-base-pair reads and were therefore excluded. A cluster of highly shared sequence variants was judged likely to represent a technical artifact of the sequencing pipeline. Because counts were too low, seventeen rarely observed V segments, including chromosome 9 orphons, were excluded from the earlier analysis of under 650 of the donors. When HLA alleles, especially DR and DQ, strongly co-occurred, attributing TCR associations to individual alleles was difficult.

Preparation of the library involved the immunoSEQ multiplex PCR assay. A mixture of 60 forward primers for TCR Vbeta segments and 13 reverse primers for TCR Jbeta segments was used in the multiplex PCR. A multiplex PCR assay on genomic DNA amplified the CDR3 region of rearranged TCR beta genes. The Illumina HiSeq System was used to sequence the amplified TCR beta libraries as 87-base-pair reads. For the original study's pipeline: A later analysis counted tens of millions of unique TCR beta chains across the 640 or so repertoires, and around 12 million of these chains were shared by at least two donors. Raw reads were error-corrected and collapsed into unique sequences with a nearest-neighbor algorithm that merged closely related sequences to remove PCR and sequencing errors. CDR3 sequences were aligned to IMGT reference sequences to assign V, D and J gene segments. For a sequence to be retained, a match of at least six nucleotides to both a V gene segment and a J gene segment was required. A rearrangement was called productive if the CDR3 had no stop codons and remained in frame with V and J, and every other rearrangement was called non-productive. CDR3 was defined by IMGT convention, running from the second conserved V-encoded cysteine to the conserved J-encoded phenylalanine. The earlier analysis of approximately 590 of the donors excluded any sequence lacking an unambiguous match to a single V gene segment. An earlier analysis of a few hundred of the donors classified V segments as functional when productive rearrangements were above 56.7% and as segregating when the standard deviation between donors was above 5%. A statistical classification framework was developed to diagnose cytomegalovirus status using the catalog of TCR beta chain sequences. In a later analysis, V and J genes were assigned by comparing TCR nucleotide sequences against IMGT/GENE-DB human TR gene sequences. Using the TCRdist pipeline, a later analysis assigned CDR3 sequences along with most-parsimonious VDJ recombination scenarios. In a later analysis, every TCR beta chain was defined by the combination of its CDR3 amino acid sequence and its V-gene family, and reads without a unique V-gene family were dropped. As a way to deal with suspected cross-contamination and a sequencing artifact, a later analysis dropped 450 to 700 nucleotide sequences that were highly shared and had low generation probability. In a later analysis, a clonal expansion index for each public chain was calculated from normalized within-repertoire ranks of inferred template counts. In a later analysis, generation probabilities were computed using a VDJ recombination model fitted to out-of-frame rearrangements, and the results were checked against IGoR. Hypergeometric tests were used in a later analysis to score TCR-TCR, TCR-HLA and TCR-CMV co-occurrence, with a repertoire-size bias correction applied to the TCR pairs. In a later analysis, false discovery rates were estimated by permuting HLA or CMV assignments 20 times. In a later analysis, co-occurring TCRs were grouped using DBSCAN, with TCRdist sequence similarity added in when clustering inside HLA-allele-positive subsets. For co-occurrence clustering, repertoires with fewer than 30,000 or more than 120,000 public chains were excluded, along with five repertoires with anomalous nucleotide sharing. What TCRdb holds here is the immuneACCESS table cut down to in-frame rearrangements. Part of the clones is not present; checked against another copy, under half of the missing clones reflect an unresolved V gene, and the others are unexplained. That table is the source of V, J and clone size, and D and trimming were worked out from the DNA. The sample includes 130,000 to 150,000 clones, with around 78% observed a single time. Around 2.9% of the sample lies in the top ten.

From the germline V gene (reference sequence), CDR1 is SEHNR and CDR2 is FQNEAQ. The cysteine opens and the phenylalanine closes a CDR3 of 14 amino acids. The retained sequence is limited to the CDR3, 42 bases, with the frame set at the first base. V is pruned by 5 bases and J by 2 bases, leaving 5 bases of the junction without a gene match. This clone occurred once. No cognate antigen has been identified for it. Per-nucleotide qualities are absent, and no much larger clonotype sits a single base away. In total, over 600 healthy bone marrow donors made up the cohort. All cohort members were sampled while nominally healthy, although unrecorded immune exposures were likely present. The donor tested CMV seropositive, placing the donor among the 289 seropositive members of the cohort. Each donor provided a peripheral blood sample, and peripheral blood mononuclear cells were used for TCR beta sequencing. The Qiagen DNeasy Blood Extraction Kit was used to extract genomic DNA from the blood cell samples.

The specimen was PBMCs. Recombination linked TRBV7-9 to TRBJ2-5, with 7 middle bases fitting TRBD2. The source of this sequence is a man aged 35 to 55 in good health and CMV-seropositive. The DNA sequence is TGTGCCAGCAGCCGGGGACTATCGCAAGAGACCCAGTACTTC. This sequence encodes CASSRGLSQETQYF.